Following are 15 T cell receptor beta chains from one sample sequenced in a study of vaccination and CD4 T cells after COVID-19. From the PCR reads, TCRdb called clonotypes with MiXCR, one entry per CDR3 protein. Of tens of thousands of distinct CDR3 sequences listed, about 60% are singletons. This specimen was CD4+ T cells from blood, taken before SARS-CoV-2 vaccination. Receptors originate from a human donor who had recovered from COVID-19.

V and J are TRBV19 and TRBJ1-5; D gene uncertain. This CDR3 contains 14 residues. The germline V and J ends were trimmed by 2 bases and 4 bases, with 9 bases remaining between them. Germline values: CDR1 LNHDA, CDR2 SQIVND (reference sequence). The CDR3 here is CASSISTVNQPQHF. The DNA of the CDR3 is TGTGCCAGTAGTATATCAACAGTTAATCAGCCCCAGCATTTT.

V is TRBV28 and J is TRBJ1-5, with 7 positions matching TRBD1. This CDR3 contains 16 residues. The J segment lost 4 bases and the V segment lost 7 bases, leaving 13 bases of the junction unmatched. Germline CDR1 and CDR2: MDHEN and SYDVKM. The CDR3 bases are TGTGCCAGCAAGGGGAGAGAGACAGGGTTGAATCAGCCCCAGCATTTT. Its protein is CASKGRETGLNQPQHF.

This clonotype was counted a few times. V gene TRBV6-5 combines with J gene TRBJ2-4, with no clear D. Trimming cost V 0 bases and J 5 bases, with 14 bases left between them. The CDR3 has 16 residues. The germline V gene has CDR1 MNHEY and CDR2 SVGAGI. The CDR3 nucleotides read TGTGCCAGCAGTTACTCTCACGGCGTCTCTGAAAACATTCAGTACTTC. This gives the protein CASSYSHGVSENIQYF.

This sequence joins TRBV28 and TRBJ2-3; D is possibly TRBD2 (6 bases). The V end lost 5 bases, the J end lost 3 bases, and 18 bases lay between the germline ends. Germline lookup yields CDR1 MDHEN and CDR2 SYDVKM. This CDR3 has 16 amino acids. CDR3 DNA sequence: TGTGCCAGCAGTGACCAGGGTAGCGGTGGGACAGATACGCAGTATTTT. Translating it yields CASSDQGSGGTDTQYF.

The gene calls are TRBV7-2 and TRBJ2-5, with D perhaps assigned TRBD1 or TRBD2 (6 bases each). V lost 5 bases, J lost 5 bases, and 15 bases lay in between. Germline V gene data show CDR1 as SGHTA and CDR2 as FQGNSA. This CDR3 is 14 amino acids long. Here the CDR3 reads CASSEIRGLETQYF. In DNA, the CDR3 is TGTGCCAGCAGCGAAATACGGGGGCTGGAGACCCAGTACTTC.

V is TRBV6-1 and J is TRBJ2-7; 7 nucleotides agree with TRBD2. Trimming took 6 bases from V and 1 from J; bases not matched to a gene: 3. There are 13 residues in the CDR3. From germline, CDR1 is MNHNS and CDR2 SASEGT. CDR3 residues: CASRKAGSYEQYF. The CDR3 DNA sequence: TGTGCCAGCAGAAAAGCGGGGTCCTACGAGCAGTACTTC.

This sequence joins TRBV28 and TRBJ2-3; D remains unclear. Trimming cost V 3 bases and J 6 bases, with 10 bases left between them. The CDR3 length is 13 residues. Germline V gene lookup returns CDR1 MDHEN and CDR2 SYDVKM. Here the CDR3 reads CASSLSSSDTQYF. Here the CDR3 DNA reads TGTGCCAGCAGTTTGTCCAGCTCGGATACGCAGTATTTT.

The V and J genes are TRBV6-1 and TRBJ2-7; 8 bases agree with TRBD2. CDR3 size: 15 residues. The germline CDR1 and CDR2 sequences are MNHNS and SASEGT. Germline trimming cut 6 bases from V and 7 bases from J; bases unmatched to any gene: 14. The CDR3 loop is CASRSPGSRGGEQYF. CDR3 DNA sequence: TGTGCCAGCAGAAGCCCGGGATCTCGGGGGGGGGAGCAGTACTTC.

This clonotype was counted between two and nine times. V and J are TRBV20-1 and TRBJ2-3; 10 bases match TRBD2. CDR3 length: 13 residues. The V segment lost 4 bases and the J segment 5 bases; nucleotides outside the gene matches: 3. Germline CDR1 reads DFQATT; CDR2 reads SNEGSKA (reference sequence). CDR3 sequence: CSAKPSGRDTQYF. DNA for the CDR3: TGCAGTGCTAAGCCTAGCGGGAGAGATACGCAGTATTTT.

This clonotype was detected only once. The gene calls are TRBV4-1 and TRBJ1-6; D might be TRBD1 (5 bases). This CDR3 is 16 amino acids long. Germline CDR1 reads MGHRA; CDR2 reads YSYEKL. V was clipped by 0 bases and J by 7 bases, with 13 bases between them. This chain's CDR3 is CASSQDTTDINSPLHF. CDR3 DNA sequence: TGCGCCAGCAGCCAAGATACGACAGATATAAATTCACCCCTCCACTTT.

This clonotype was observed a handful of times. The chain couples TRBV6-1 to TRBJ2-7; 9 bases are a match to TRBD2. Germline V gene data show CDR1 as MNHNS and CDR2 as SASEGT. The V gene end was trimmed by 10 bases and the J gene end by 2 bases; junction bases not matched to a gene: 9. This CDR3 spans 14 amino acids. As DNA, the CDR3 is TGTGCCACCGAGAGGGGGACTAGCACCTACGAGCAGTACTTC. It translates to CATERGTSTYEQYF.

V gene TRBV20-1 combines with J gene TRBJ1-1; TRBD1 matches at 7 bases. This CDR3 region has 15 residues. The germline gives CDR1 DFQATT, CDR2 SNEGSKA (reference sequence). The ends lost 1 base at V and 3 bases at J; junction bases unmatched: 8. CDR3 amino acids: CSARVWQGGDTEAFF. Written as DNA, the CDR3 is TGCAGTGCTAGAGTCTGGCAGGGGGGAGACACTGAAGCTTTCTTT.

This clonotype was picked up a small number of times. V gene TRBV21-1 combines with J gene TRBJ2-7; the table calls TRBD1, which could not be checked here. TRBV21-1 is marked as a pseudogene. CDR3 length: 14 residues. Here the CDR3 DNA reads TGTGCCACCAAAACCGCAGGGGCCCGCTACGAGCAGTACTTC. Protein: CATKTAGARYEQYF.

V is TRBV7-9 and J is TRBJ2-2, with a weak D call TRBD1 (6 bases). Germline CDR1 SEHNR, CDR2 FQNEAQ (reference sequence). The CDR3 runs 14 residues. With 8 bases removed from V and 0 bases from J, the gap between germline ends came to 10 bases. The CDR3 sequence: CASRRQANTGELFF. In DNA form, the CDR3 reads TGTGCCAGCCGCCGACAGGCGAACACCGGGGAGCTGTTTTTT.

The rearrangement links TRBV27 to TRBJ1-1; a weak D match, TRBD1 (6 bases). Germline CDR1 reads MNHEY; CDR2 reads SMNVEV (reference sequence). Trimming took off 5 bases at V and 5 bases at J, with 12 bases between the two ends. The CDR3 runs 13 residues. The CDR3 DNA is TGTGCCAGCAGTCCACAGGGAGGGACTGAAGCTTTCTTT. It yields the protein CASSPQGGTEAFF.